The 5 T cell receptor beta chains presented below share a single source sample, sequenced in a study of T-cell memory formation after mild COVID-19. TCRdb re-called the 5' RACE reads with MiXCR, one entry per CDR3 protein. The sample includes roughly 350,000 distinct CDR3 sequences, around 28% of them seen just once. The material sequenced was PBMCs or a T cell subset sorted from them (not recorded which). These receptors were obtained from an adult woman who had mild COVID-19 (a few samples of this study predate the infection). Cell type and time point are not known.

CDR3 DNA sequence: TGTGCCTGGAGTGTACCCCTTGGACGGCCTCCCTATGGCTACACCTTC. This codes for CAWSVPLGRPPYGYTF. V usage is TRBV30 and J usage is TRBJ1-2; D uncertain. CDR1 is GTSNPN, CDR2 SVGIG, per germline (reference sequence). V lost 0 bases, J lost 4 bases, and 18 bases lay in between. The CDR3 extends over 16 amino acids.

This chain connects TRBV20-1 to TRBJ1-5, with D uncertain. V shed 0 bases and J shed 7 bases, with 13 bases lying between them. Looked up from germline, CDR1 is DFQATT and CDR2 is SNEGSKA (reference sequence). This CDR3 is built from 14 residues. This CDR3 is CSARDVPPKQPQHF. The CDR3 DNA sequence: TGCAGTGCTAGAGATGTCCCACCAAAGCAGCCCCAGCATTTT.

The rearrangement uses TRBV20-1 and TRBJ1-2, with D unclear. The CDR3 loop spans 12 amino acids. V shed 5 bases and J shed 5 bases, with 12 bases lying between them. Germline V gives CDR1 DFQATT, CDR2 SNEGSKA (reference sequence). In DNA form, the CDR3 reads TGCAGTGCTCCACCAGGAAATTATGGCTACACCTTC. Its protein is CSAPPGNYGYTF.

Worth noting for this clonotype: A single base separates this from a much larger clone, so it may be a read error. The chain combines TRBV7-9 with TRBJ2-3; D gene unclear. V was cut by 5 bases and J by 4 bases, with 7 bases left in between. The germline V gene encodes CDR1 SEHNR and CDR2 FQNEAQ (reference sequence). This CDR3 has 12 amino acids. The CDR3 sequence: CASSPLPDTQYF. For the CDR3, the DNA is TGTGCCAGCAGCCCACTCCCAGATACGCAGTATTTT.

The genes are TRBV5-1 and TRBJ2-1; D gene uncertain. Deletions cut 4 bases from V and 4 bases from J, with 12 bases between. The CDR3 has 14 amino acids. Germline lookup yields CDR1 SGHRS and CDR2 YFSETQ. The CDR3: CASSVGSFYNEQFF. Written as DNA, the CDR3 is TGCGCCAGCAGCGTTGGGTCCTTTTACAATGAGCAGTTCTTC.